These 15 T cell receptor beta chains share one sample of origin, sequenced in a study of cytomegalovirus exposure and HLA in healthy donors. Primers for the PCR totalled 60 Vbeta and 13 Jbeta. Profiled with immunoSEQ multiplex PCR; TCRdb holds only in-frame clones, not every one. Counted here are 150,000 to 200,000 clones, around three quarters occurring once; the ten biggest clones make up over 3%. The sequenced material came from PBMCs. All receptors derive from a male donor in good health and CMV-seronegative.

This sequence joins TRBV5-1 and TRBJ2-1; D is possibly TRBD2 (5 bases). CDR3 size: 16 residues. The V end was cut by 3 bases, the J end by 4 bases, with 17 bases between. The germline V gene has CDR1 SGHRS and CDR2 YFSETQ. For the CDR3, the DNA is TGCGCCAGCAGCTCCGCGGGCAATACTAATTACAATGAGCAGTTCTTC. It is translated as CASSSAGNTNYNEQFF.

J is TRBJ2-3 and V is TRBV12-5, with TRBD1 matching over 7 bases. Looked up from germline, CDR1 is LGHNT and CDR2 is FRNRAP. The CDR3 is made up of 16 amino acids. V dropped 3 bases and J dropped 2; count of bases not matched to a gene: 8. CDR3 in amino acids: CASGFSTGLYTDTQYF. The DNA for the CDR3 is TGTGCTAGTGGTTTCTCGACAGGGCTCTACACAGATACGCAGTATTTT.

The J gene is TRBJ1-4, the V gene TRBV5-1; 8 bases are shared with TRBD1. Looked up from germline, CDR1 is SGHRS and CDR2 is YFSETQ. CDR3 length: 14 amino acids. V was pared by 2 bases and J by 8 bases, with 5 bases of the junction left unmatched. In DNA form, the CDR3 reads TGCGCCAGCAGCTTTGACAGGGGTAGCGAAAAACTGTTTTTT. This codes for CASSFDRGSEKLFF.

The chain has TRBV11-2 and TRBJ1-1; 9 bases match TRBD1. In germline, CDR1 is SGHAT, CDR2 FQNNGV. This CDR3 contains 14 residues. V gave up 2 bases and J gave up 4 bases; unmatched junction bases: 2. CDR3 nucleotides: TGTGCCAGCAGCTTAAGACAGGGGGGCACTGAAGCTTTCTTT. Translation: CASSLRQGGTEAFF.

The V call is TRBV7-2, the J call TRBJ2-2, with TRBD2 matching over 7 bases. The germline gives CDR1 SGHTA, CDR2 FQGNSA. This CDR3 has 14 amino acids. The ends lost 6 bases at V and 0 bases at J; junction bases unmatched: 1. The CDR3 DNA sequence: TGTGCCAGCAGGGCGGGGGCGAACACCGGGGAGCTGTTTTTT. Translated, it gives CASRAGANTGELFF.

The V gene is TRBV6-4, the J gene TRBJ2-2; no reliable D call. The CDR3 consists of 13 residues. V was cut by 6 bases and J by 4 bases, with 9 bases left in between. Per germline, CDR1 MRHNA and CDR2 SNTAGT. The CDR3 bases are TGTGCCAGCAGAGCTACTACCACCGGGGAGCTGTTTTTT. Translated, it gives CASRATTTGELFF.

The chain recombines TRBV7-2 with TRBJ2-3; D ambiguous. The CDR3 is 14 residues long. Germline V gene data show CDR1 as SGHTA and CDR2 as FQGNSA. Trimming removed 7 bases at V and 5 bases at J, with 16 bases between. The CDR3 here is CASTSGLARDTQYF. CDR3 DNA sequence: TGTGCCAGCACCTCTGGTTTAGCAAGAGATACGCAGTATTTT.

The chain joins TRBV4-1 to TRBJ2-5, with 8 bases aligning to TRBD1. V trimming: 1 base; J trimming: 2 bases; junction bases outside the gene matches: 3. The CDR3 has 15 amino acids. CDR1 and CDR2 (germline): MGHRA, YSYEKL. CDR3 sequence reads: CASSQADRDQETQYF. DNA for the CDR3: TGCGCCAGCAGCCAAGCGGACAGGGATCAAGAGACCCAGTACTTC.

The rearrangement links TRBV6-5 to TRBJ1-2; perhaps TRBD1 as D (5 bases). The V gene's germline CDR1 is MNHEY and CDR2 SVGAGI. CDR3 size: 13 residues. The V and J ends lost 0 bases and 6 bases respectively, with 8 bases between them. CDR3: CASSYSGVNGYTF. As DNA, the CDR3 is TGTGCCAGCAGTTACTCAGGGGTCAATGGCTACACCTTC.

Only a few counts were recorded for this clone. The chain carries TRBV28 and TRBJ2-2; 14 nucleotides agree with TRBD2. This CDR3 contains 19 residues. The germline gives CDR1 MDHEN, CDR2 SYDVKM. V lost 3 bases to trimming and J lost 4 bases; unmatched junction nucleotides: 10. CDR3: CASSFMGTSGRSGTGELFF. The CDR3, as DNA: TGTGCCAGCAGTTTTATGGGGACTAGCGGGAGATCGGGCACCGGGGAGCTGTTTTTT.

The CDR3 nucleotides are TGTGCCAGCAGCCAAGATTCATGGACAGGGGGCGCAAAGACCCAGTACTTC. Encoded protein: CASSQDSWTGGAKTQYF. V is TRBV14 and J is TRBJ2-5; 11 bases map to TRBD1. The CDR3 runs 17 residues. The J segment lost 6 bases and the V segment lost 0 bases, leaving 9 bases of the junction unmatched. In germline, CDR1 is SGHDN, CDR2 FVKESK. Based on the CDR3 plus reference TRBV14 and TRBJ2-5, the full variable domain is EAGVTQFPSHSVIEKGQTVTLRCDPISGHDNLYWYRRVMGKEIKFLLHFVKESKQDESGMPNNRFLAERTGGTYSTLKVQPAELEDSGVYFCASSQDSWTGGAKTQYFGPGTRLLVL.

Worth noting for this clone: Other nucleotide sequences in the sample specify the same CDR3. The chain joins TRBV30 to TRBJ1-1; D is perhaps TRBD1 (6 bases). The CDR3 covers 12 residues. With 2 bases removed from V and 5 bases from J, the gap between germline ends came to 9 bases. Germline V gene lookup returns CDR1 GTSNPN and CDR2 SVGIG (reference sequence). CDR3 in amino acids: CAWSPGVTEAFF. The CDR3 DNA follows: TGTGCCTGGAGTCCAGGGGTAACTGAAGCTTTCTTT.

This chain links TRBV27 with TRBJ2-5, with D perhaps TRBD1 (6 bases). Trimming shortened V by 0 bases and J by 3 bases, and 8 bases separated the two germline ends. Germline CDR1 and CDR2: MNHEY and SMNVEV (reference sequence). The CDR3 extends over 14 amino acids. The CDR3 sequence: CASSLSGQKETQYF. Written as DNA, the CDR3 is TGTGCCAGCAGTTTATCCGGACAGAAAGAGACCCAGTACTTC.

This clone has only one observation. In nucleotides, the CDR3 is TGTGCCAGCAAAAGAGACAGGGTCTATGGCTACACCTTC. It is translated as CASKRDRVYGYTF. The chain has TRBV2 and TRBJ1-2; TRBD1 matches at 7 bases. CDR1 SNHLY and CDR2 FYNNEI come from the germline V gene. This CDR3 spans 13 amino acids. Trimming cost V 7 bases and J 4 bases; bases outside gene matches: 6.

The rearrangement uses TRBV30 and TRBJ2-7, with a weak D call TRBD2 (5 bases). CDR3 length equals 13 residues. Germline assignment: CDR1 GTSNPN and CDR2 SVGIG (reference sequence). Trimming removed 0 bases from V and 0 bases from J, with 6 bases in between. The CDR3 is CAWSVLGSYEQYF. The DNA of the CDR3 is TGTGCCTGGAGTGTACTAGGCTCCTACGAGCAGTACTTC.